A selection of T cell receptor beta chains follows, all from one sample in a study of cytomegalovirus exposure and HLA in healthy donors. TCRdb keeps only in-frame clones here, not all; method: immunoSEQ multiplex PCR. The sample has roughly 100,000 clones; over 75% are singletons. The sample was PBMCs. Receptors originate from a man in his 60s in good health and CMV-seronegative. Each CDR3 is given with its conserved first and last residue. D genes are given only for firm matches. Only some rows state a clone size, as once, few, many or a class for expanded clones.

size,J,D,V,CDR3,DNA
NA,TRBJ2-2,TRBD1,TRBV2,CASSPGQRTGELFF,TGTGCCAGCAGCCCGGGACAGCGCACCGGGGAGCTGTTTTTT
once,TRBJ1-1,TRBD1,TRBV28,CASSSQGQYSEAFF,TGTGCCAGCAGTTCACAGGGACAGTATTCTGAAGCTTTCTTT
NA,TRBJ1-6,NA,TRBV7-8,CASSFSRRGAYNSPLHF,TGTGCCAGCAGCTTTTCCCGCCGCGGGGCCTATAATTCACCCCTCCACTTT
NA,TRBJ1-1,NA,TRBV18,CASSPPQGSMNTEAFF,TGTGCCAGCTCACCCCCACAGGGCTCAATGAACACTGAAGCTTTCTTT
once,TRBJ1-4,NA,TRBV6-5,CASRADRATNEKLFF,TGTGCCAGCAGAGCGGACAGAGCAACTAATGAAAAACTGTTTTTT
NA,TRBJ2-5,TRBD1,TRBV7-9,CASSLATGGRETQYF,TGTGCCAGCAGCTTAGCGACAGGGGGCAGGGAGACCCAGTACTTC
NA,TRBJ2-5,NA,TRBV15,CATSTRETQYF,TGTGCCACCAGCACCCGAGAGACCCAGTACTTC
NA,TRBJ1-6,NA,TRBV28,CASSVENSPLHF,TGTGCCAGCAGTGTAGAAAATTCACCCCTCCACTTT
NA,TRBJ2-7,NA,TRBV7-2,CASSLTPGQSGQYF,TGTGCCAGCAGCTTAACTCCGGGACAATCGGGGCAGTACTTC
NA,TRBJ1-5,NA,TRBV28,CASGVGGEGQPQHF,TGTGCCAGCGGGGTTGGAGGGGAGGGACAGCCCCAGCATTTT
few,TRBJ2-1,NA,TRBV7-2,CASSVTGGTYNEQFF,TGTGCCAGCAGCGTAACCGGGGGTACCTACAATGAGCAGTTCTTC
once,TRBJ2-1,TRBD2,TRBV5-1,CASSLAGGAFNEQFF,TGCGCCAGCAGCTTGGCCGGGGGGGCCTTCAATGAGCAGTTCTTC
NA,TRBJ1-5,NA,TRBV6-1,CASSLLNQPQHF,TGTGCCAGCAGTCTCTTAAATCAGCCCCAGCATTTT
NA,TRBJ1-2,NA,TRBV7-9,CASSLQGASIPF,TGTGCCAGCAGCTTACAAGGGGCCTCGATCCCCTTC
once,TRBJ2-2,TRBD1,TRBV5-4,CASSSPDRGQGGELFF,TGTGCCAGCAGCTCGCCGGACAGGGGGCAAGGCGGGGAGCTGTTTTTT
NA,TRBJ1-5,NA,TRBV2,CASSERPGGNQPQHF,TGTGCCAGCAGTGAACGACCCGGGGGCAATCAGCCCCAGCATTTT
NA,TRBJ2-3,NA,TRBV13,CASSLVGGGTQYF,TGTGCCAGCAGCTTAGTAGGCGGCGGTACGCAGTATTTT
NA,TRBJ1-2,TRBD1,TRBV6-4,CASSDSITGGAYYGYTF,TGTGCCAGCAGTGACTCGATCACAGGGGGGGCATACTATGGCTACACCTTC
once,TRBJ1-1,NA,TRBV7-6,CASSLGAVTEAFF,TGTGCCAGCAGCTTAGGGGCAGTCACTGAAGCTTTCTTT
NA,TRBJ1-6,TRBD1,TRBV5-1,CASSLGQGGSPLHF,TGCGCCAGCAGCCTCGGACAGGGTGGCTCACCCCTCCACTTT
NA,TRBJ2-5,TRBD2,TRBV6-1,CASSEGLAQETQYF,TGTGCCAGCAGTGAAGGACTAGCACAAGAGACCCAGTACTTC
NA,TRBJ1-2,NA,TRBV5-1,CASSLVLSPNYGYTF,TGCGCCAGCAGCTTGGTACTAAGTCCTAACTATGGCTACACCTTC
few,TRBJ2-5,TRBD1,TRBV7-9,CASSLGTGIQETQYF,TGTGCCAGCAGCTTAGGGACAGGGATACAAGAGACCCAGTACTTC
once,TRBJ2-1,TRBD2,TRBV6-5,CASSSPFRGAYNEQFF,TGTGCCAGCAGTTCCCCATTCCGGGGGGCCTACAATGAGCAGTTCTTC
NA,TRBJ2-1,NA,TRBV4-3,CASSQVVTPAGIGSYIEQFF,TGCGCCAGCAGCCAAGTGGTTACCCCGGCCGGGATTGGGAGCTACATTGAGCAGTTCTTC
NA,TRBJ1-5,TRBD1,TRBV5-6,CASSNRGLSNQPQHF,TGTGCCAGCAGCAACAGGGGCCTAAGCAATCAGCCCCAGCATTTT
NA,TRBJ2-7,NA,TRBV18,CASSPPLRGISYEQYF,TGTGCCAGCTCACCCCCGTTAAGAGGCATCTCCTACGAGCAGTACTTC
NA,TRBJ2-5,NA,TRBV30,CAWSVSVLFRETQYF,TGTGCCTGGAGTGTATCCGTTCTATTTAGAGAGACCCAGTACTTC
once,TRBJ1-2,NA,TRBV6-1,CASSEAGGGYYGYTF,TGTGCCAGCAGTGAAGCGGGGGGGGGATACTATGGCTACACCTTC
few,TRBJ1-3,NA,TRBV5-5,CASSPGTGNTIYF,TGTGCCAGCAGCCCCGGGACAGGAAACACCATATATTTT